This T cell receptor beta chain emerged from a study of T cell responses to AZD1222 COVID-19 vaccine (dated by TCRdb to about 2021). Regarding the research as a whole: AZD1222 recipients whose second dose came at about 4 weeks and those whose second dose came at about 12 weeks were combined into one group, since spike-specific TCR depth and breadth did not differ between the two schedules. TCR sequencing covered approximately 230 trial participants: around 210 given two doses of AZD1222 and around 26 given two doses of MenACWY control vaccine. Trial participants were enrolled by age into 18-55, 56-69 and 70-plus year subgroups, with roughly 160, 29 and 62 TCR-sequenced participants respectively. General study outcomes and caveats: Conclusions about previously exposed vaccinees are limited, since just 5 to 7 AZD1222 recipients were seropositive for SARS-CoV-2 at baseline. Spike-specific TCR breadth and depth rose significantly after two AZD1222 doses compared with day 0 and with MenACWY recipients. Reportedly, close to half of the unique spike-specific TCRs recognized epitopes lying outside the regions that are mutated in the B.1.351 and B.1.1.7 variants. Because no day 14 peak-response samples were available, the repertoires could be characterized only after the peak T cell response. The vaccine-associated CD4 TCRs covered the entire spike protein, and the dominant responses fell in regions 160-218 and 743-854. Most participants were white British and females outnumbered males, and the authors suggested that clonal diversity may have been underestimated. The 56-69-year group was small, and its depth increase did not reach significance, likely because of low power.

The time point label on this specimen signifies: baseline before first vaccination. Vaccinee samples came from UK trials COV001 and COV002, including a single-blind randomized controlled phase 2/3 trial of AZD1222 (ChAdOx1 nCoV-19) in healthy adults. Trial participant PBMC samples were collected at day 0 and day 28 after the second dose for TCRbeta chain sequencing. The CDR3 regions of human TCRbeta chains were subjected to immunosequencing. For the original study's pipeline: TCRs in the repertoires were matched against a reference library of SARS-CoV-2-specific TCRs that had been generated with the MIRA antigen-specificity platform. Breadth meant the fraction of unique TCRs that were SARS-CoV-2-associated, whereas depth meant the fraction of total T cells that were SARS-CoV-2-associated. Using the MIRA data, each spike-specific TCR was assigned both to the spike region to which the TCR was reactive and to a CD4 or CD8 class. Log10-transformed breadth and depth values were compared by one-way ANOVA with Sidak's multiple comparisons tests. The table comes from immuneACCESS by way of TCRdb, which keeps in-frame sequences with V and J called. Part of the clones is missing from these tables; in studies checked, under half for an unresolved V gene and the rest for unknown reasons. That table supplies the V and J calls and clone size; D and trimming were determined from the DNA. This sample is represented by around 120,000 clones; around 94% of them were singletons. The ten largest clones capture 2.5% to 3.5% of the sample.

The germline V gene (reference sequence) supplies CDR1 LNHDA and CDR2 SQIVND. From cysteine to phenylalanine, the CDR3 is 16 amino acids long. Only the CDR3 portion is preserved as DNA: 48 bases, with reading frame beginning at the first base. The germline ends are 11 bases apart after V is trimmed by 0 bases and J by 2 bases. For this clone: No antigen is known for it. No much larger clone is present one base from it, and per-base qualities are unavailable.

This chain joins TRBV19 to TRBJ1-3, and possibly TRBD1, on 5 matching bases. This sequence originates from an adult in good health. Source: peripheral blood, taken on day 0 of AZD1222 vaccination. In nucleotides, the sequence is TGTGCCAGTAGTATAGAGGACAAATCCCCTGGAAACACCATATATTTT. Its amino acids are CASSIEDKSPGNTIYF. Joined to the reference TRBV19 and TRBJ1-3 proteins, this CDR3 gives the full variable domain: DGGITQSPKYLFRKEGQNVTLSCEQNLNHDAMYWYRQDPGQGLRLIYYSQIVNDFQKGDIAEGYSVSREKKESFPLTVTSAQKNPTAFYLCASSIEDKSPGNTIYFGEGSWLTVV.